The clone carrying this TCR beta chain was seen ten or more times. Its antigen is still unknown. The data are from a study of cytomegalovirus exposure and HLA in healthy donors. Study-wide findings and caveats: Clonal expansion, a later analysis showed, was greater in HLA-associated TCR beta chains than in equally common others. One variant, a missense change in DCLRE1C, was linked in a later analysis to TCR beta V- and J-gene trimming.

Per the germline V gene, CDR1 is LNHDA and CDR2 is SQIVND (reference sequence). The CDR3 is 15 residues long. V lost 3 bases, J lost 6 bases, and 15 bases lay in between. PCR employed 60 Vbeta and 13 Jbeta primers. Using immunoSEQ multiplex PCR, the repertoire was profiled, and TCRdb retains in-frame clones only, with some absent. The sample includes under 250,000 clones, approximately 78% seen only once; the top ten take 2.7%. The material sequenced was PBMCs. The sequence was obtained from a woman aged 40 to 55 in good health and CMV-seronegative. The chain joins TRBV19 to TRBJ1-5, with D uncertain. CDR3: CASSMTGSWVQPQHF. The CDR3 DNA reads TGTGCCAGTAGTATGACGGGGAGTTGGGTTCAGCCCCAGCATTTT.